This T cell receptor beta chain was identified during a study of T cell repertoires in cytomegalovirus infection. V lost 10 bases and J 12 bases, leaving 17 bases between the germline ends. There are 11 residues in the CDR3. Germline-derived CDR1 and CDR2 are LNHDA and SQIVND (reference sequence). About this clonotype: As yet, its antigen is unknown.

A single record per CDR3 protein comes from TCRdb applying MiXCR to the reads. The sample lists some 500,000 distinct CDR3 sequences; under 45% were seen once. The TCR originated in a human donor in good health (CMV status not recorded). Some clones in this sample may be carry-over from other donors' samples. Sequences were derived from cultured PBMCs, sampled from culture after CMV antigen stimulation. The V and J genes are TRBV19 and TRBJ2-3; D is possibly TRBD2 (5 bases). In nucleotides, the CDR3 is TGTGCCATCCAAAACCCCGGGATCCAGTATTTT. It encodes CAIQNPGIQYF.